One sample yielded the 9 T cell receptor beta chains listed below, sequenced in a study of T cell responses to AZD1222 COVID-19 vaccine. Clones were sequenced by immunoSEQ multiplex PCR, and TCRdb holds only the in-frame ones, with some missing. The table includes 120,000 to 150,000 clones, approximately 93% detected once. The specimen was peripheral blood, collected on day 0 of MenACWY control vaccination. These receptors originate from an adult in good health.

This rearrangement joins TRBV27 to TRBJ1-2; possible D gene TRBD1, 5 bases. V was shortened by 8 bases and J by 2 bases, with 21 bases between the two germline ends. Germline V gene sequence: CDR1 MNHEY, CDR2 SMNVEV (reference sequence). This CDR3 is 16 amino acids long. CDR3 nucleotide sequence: TGTGCCAGCGTGTCTTTATTATCGGGACGGAACTATGGCTACACCTTC. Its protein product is CASVSLLSGRNYGYTF.

For the CDR3, the DNA is TGTGCCAGTACCAGGGGGTTCGGATACAATGAGCAGTTCTTC. This sequence encodes CASTRGFGYNEQFF. V is TRBV19 and J is TRBJ2-1; 7 nucleotides line up with TRBD1. The V gene's germline CDR1 is LNHDA and CDR2 SQIVND (reference sequence). There are 14 residues in the CDR3. V lost 7 bases and J lost 4; bases outside the gene matches: 7.

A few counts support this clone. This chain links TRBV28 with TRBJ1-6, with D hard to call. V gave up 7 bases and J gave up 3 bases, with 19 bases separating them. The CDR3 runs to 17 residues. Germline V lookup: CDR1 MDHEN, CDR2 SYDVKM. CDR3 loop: CASKRRVGGFYNSPLHF. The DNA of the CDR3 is TGTGCCAGCAAGCGGAGGGTCGGAGGCTTCTATAATTCACCCCTCCACTTT.

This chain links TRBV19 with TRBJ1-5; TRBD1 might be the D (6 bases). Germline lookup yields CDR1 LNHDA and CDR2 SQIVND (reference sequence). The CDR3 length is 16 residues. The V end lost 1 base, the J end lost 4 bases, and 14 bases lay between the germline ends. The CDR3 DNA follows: TGTGCCAGTAGTATAGCGGTGGGGGCAGGGAATCAGCCCCAGCATTTT. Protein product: CASSIAVGAGNQPQHF.

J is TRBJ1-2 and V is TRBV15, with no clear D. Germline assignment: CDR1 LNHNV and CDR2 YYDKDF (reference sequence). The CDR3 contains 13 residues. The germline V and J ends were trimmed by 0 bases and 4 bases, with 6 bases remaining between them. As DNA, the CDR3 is TGTGCCACCAGCAGAGACAAGTTCTATGGCTACACCTTC. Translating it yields CATSRDKFYGYTF.

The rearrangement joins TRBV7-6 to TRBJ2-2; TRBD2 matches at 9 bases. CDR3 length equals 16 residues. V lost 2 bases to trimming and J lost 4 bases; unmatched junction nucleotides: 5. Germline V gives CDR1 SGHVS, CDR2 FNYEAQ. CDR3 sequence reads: CASSLFSSGTTGELFF. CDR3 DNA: TGTGCCAGCAGCTTATTCTCTAGCGGGACCACCGGGGAGCTGTTTTTT.

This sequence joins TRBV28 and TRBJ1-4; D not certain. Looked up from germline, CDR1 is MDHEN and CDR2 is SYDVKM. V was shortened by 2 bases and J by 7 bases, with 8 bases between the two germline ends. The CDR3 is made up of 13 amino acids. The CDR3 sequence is CASSLVGFEKLFF. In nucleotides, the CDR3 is TGTGCCAGCAGTTTAGTGGGATTTGAAAAACTGTTTTTT.

The CDR3 coding sequence is TGTGCCTGGACTAGCGGGACCCCTGAGCAGTTCTTC. Amino acid sequence: CAWTSGTPEQFF. V usage is TRBV30 and J usage is TRBJ2-1; 9 positions agree with TRBD2. Germline CDR1 reads GTSNPN; CDR2 reads SVGIG (reference sequence). The CDR3 has 12 amino acids. Trimming cost V 4 bases and J 9 bases; bases outside gene matches: 4.

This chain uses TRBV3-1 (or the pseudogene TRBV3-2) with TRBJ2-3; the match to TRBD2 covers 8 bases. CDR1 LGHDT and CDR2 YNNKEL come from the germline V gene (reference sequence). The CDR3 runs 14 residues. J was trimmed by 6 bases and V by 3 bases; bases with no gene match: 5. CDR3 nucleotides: TGTGCCAGCAGCCACCGGGGGGGCGTGGATACGCAGTATTTT. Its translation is CASSHRGGVDTQYF.